This T cell receptor (beta chain) was identified in a study of blood T cell repertoires in COVID-19. V was pared by 4 bases and J by 0 bases, with 8 bases between. Germline V gene data show CDR1 as SGHRS and CDR2 as YFSETQ. This CDR3 has 14 amino acids. Sequencing used immunoSEQ multiplex PCR; TCRdb keeps in-frame clones, though not all of them. The sample has roughly 70,000 clones, about four fifths seen once. Sequencing was done on a sample of peripheral blood. The V call is TRBV5-1, the J call TRBJ1-3; D might be TRBD1 (6 bases). The receptor was derived from a woman aged 55 to 70 with acute or convalescent COVID-19. The CDR3 region has the DNA TGCGCCAGCAGCGCACAGGGCTCTGGAAACACCATATATTTT. This sequence encodes CASSAQGSGNTIYF.